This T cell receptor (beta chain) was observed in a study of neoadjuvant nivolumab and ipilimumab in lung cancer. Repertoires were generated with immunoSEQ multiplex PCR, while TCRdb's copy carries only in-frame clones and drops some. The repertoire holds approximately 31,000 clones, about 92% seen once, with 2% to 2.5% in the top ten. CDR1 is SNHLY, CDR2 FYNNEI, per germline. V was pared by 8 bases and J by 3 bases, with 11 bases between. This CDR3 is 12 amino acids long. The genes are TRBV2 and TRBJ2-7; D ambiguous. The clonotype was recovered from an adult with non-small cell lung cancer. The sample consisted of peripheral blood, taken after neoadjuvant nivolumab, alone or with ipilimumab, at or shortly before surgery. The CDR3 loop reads CASGRSLYEQYF. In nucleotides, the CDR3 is TGTGCCAGCGGAAGGAGCCTCTACGAGCAGTACTTC.